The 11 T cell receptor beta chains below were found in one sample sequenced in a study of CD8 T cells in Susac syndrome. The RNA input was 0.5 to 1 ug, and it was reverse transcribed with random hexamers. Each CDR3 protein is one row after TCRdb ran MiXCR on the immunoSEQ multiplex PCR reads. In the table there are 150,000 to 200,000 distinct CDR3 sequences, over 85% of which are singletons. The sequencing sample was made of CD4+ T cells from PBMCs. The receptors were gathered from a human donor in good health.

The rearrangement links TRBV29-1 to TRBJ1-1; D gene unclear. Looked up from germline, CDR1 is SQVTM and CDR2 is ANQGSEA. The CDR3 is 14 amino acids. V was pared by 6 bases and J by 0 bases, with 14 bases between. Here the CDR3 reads CSVSNLAVNTEAFF. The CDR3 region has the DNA TGCAGCGTCTCGAATCTAGCTGTGAACACTGAAGCTTTCTTT.

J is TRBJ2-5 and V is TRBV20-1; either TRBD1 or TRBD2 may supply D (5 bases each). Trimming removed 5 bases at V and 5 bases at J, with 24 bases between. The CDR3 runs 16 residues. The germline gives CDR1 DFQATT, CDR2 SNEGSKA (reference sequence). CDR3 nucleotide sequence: TGCAGTGCTTCCCGGGACGGGGAGCTCGGGACGGAGACCCAGTACTTC. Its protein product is CSASRDGELGTETQYF.

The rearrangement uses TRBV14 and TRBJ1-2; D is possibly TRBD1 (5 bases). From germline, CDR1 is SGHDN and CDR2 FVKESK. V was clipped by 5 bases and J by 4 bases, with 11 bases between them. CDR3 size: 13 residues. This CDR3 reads CASSVVGGYGYTF. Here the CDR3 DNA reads TGTGCCAGCAGCGTTGTTGGGGGCTATGGCTACACCTTC.

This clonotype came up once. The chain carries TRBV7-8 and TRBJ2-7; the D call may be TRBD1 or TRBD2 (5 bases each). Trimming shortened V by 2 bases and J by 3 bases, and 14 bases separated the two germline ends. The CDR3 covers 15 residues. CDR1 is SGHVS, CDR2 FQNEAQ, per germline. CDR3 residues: CASSLLQGENYEQYF. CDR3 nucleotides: TGTGCCAGCAGCTTACTCCAGGGAGAGAACTACGAGCAGTACTTC.

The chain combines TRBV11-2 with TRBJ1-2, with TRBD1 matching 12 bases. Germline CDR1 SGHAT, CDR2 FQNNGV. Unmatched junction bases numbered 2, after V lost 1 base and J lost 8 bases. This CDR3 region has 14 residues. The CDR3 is CASSLAGTGGGYTF. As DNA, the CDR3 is TGTGCCAGCAGCTTAGCCGGGACAGGGGGCGGCTACACCTTC.

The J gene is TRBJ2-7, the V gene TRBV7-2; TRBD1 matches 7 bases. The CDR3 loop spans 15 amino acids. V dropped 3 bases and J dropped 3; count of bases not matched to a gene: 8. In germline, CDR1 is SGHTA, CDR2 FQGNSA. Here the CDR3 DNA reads TGTGCCAGCAGCTTCCCGACAGGGTTAGGCTACGAGCAGTACTTC. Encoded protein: CASSFPTGLGYEQYF.

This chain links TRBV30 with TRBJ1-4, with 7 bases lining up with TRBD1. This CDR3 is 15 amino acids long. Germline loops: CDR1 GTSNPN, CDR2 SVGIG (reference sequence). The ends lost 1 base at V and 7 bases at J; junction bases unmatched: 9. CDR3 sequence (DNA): TGTGCCTGGAGTGCGTCCGGGACAGTAAGTGAAAAACTGTTTTTT. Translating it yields CAWSASGTVSEKLFF.

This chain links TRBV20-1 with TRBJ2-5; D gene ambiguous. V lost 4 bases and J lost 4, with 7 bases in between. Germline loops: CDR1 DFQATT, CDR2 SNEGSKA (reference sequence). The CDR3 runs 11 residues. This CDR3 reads CSAMGVETQYF. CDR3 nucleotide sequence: TGCAGTGCTATGGGTGTAGAGACCCAGTACTTC.

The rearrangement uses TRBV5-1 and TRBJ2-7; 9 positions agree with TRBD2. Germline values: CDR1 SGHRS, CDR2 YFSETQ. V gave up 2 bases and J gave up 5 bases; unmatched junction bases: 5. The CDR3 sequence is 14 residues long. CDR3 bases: TGCGCCAGCAGCTTTGGGGCTAGCGGGGACGAGCAGTACTTC. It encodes CASSFGASGDEQYF.

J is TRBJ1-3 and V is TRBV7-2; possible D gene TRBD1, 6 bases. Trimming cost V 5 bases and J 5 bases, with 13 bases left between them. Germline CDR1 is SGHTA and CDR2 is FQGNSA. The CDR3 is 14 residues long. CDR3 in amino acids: CASSPRQERNTIYF. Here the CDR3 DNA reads TGTGCCAGCAGCCCTCGACAGGAGAGAAACACCATATATTTT. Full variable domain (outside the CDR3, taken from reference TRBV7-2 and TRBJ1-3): GAGVSQSPSNKVTEKGKDVELRCDPISGHTALYWYRQSLGQGLEFLIYFQGNSAPDKSGLPSDRFSAERTGGSVSTLTIQRTQQEDSAVYLCASSPRQERNTIYFGEGSWLTVV.

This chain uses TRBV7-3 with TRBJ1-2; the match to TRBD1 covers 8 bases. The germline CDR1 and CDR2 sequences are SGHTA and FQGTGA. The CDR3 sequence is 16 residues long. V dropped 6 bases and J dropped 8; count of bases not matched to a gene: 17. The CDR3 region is CASRRNRDRLSRGYTF. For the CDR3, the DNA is TGTGCCAGCAGACGAAACCGGGACAGGCTATCTCGGGGCTACACCTTC.